This T cell receptor (beta chain) was recorded in a study of OX40 agonist ivuxolimab in advanced cancers. General study points: A proportion of nonresponders additionally exhibited low normalized T-cell clonal expansion. People who partly responded at 0.1-3.0 mg/kg had some of the least clonal expansion seen.

Trimming removed 0 bases from V and 4 bases from J, with 12 bases in between. The CDR3 sequence is 15 residues long. Germline CDR1 reads SGHRS; CDR2 reads YFSETQ. Sampling of blood occurred at baseline, cycle 4 day 1, and cycle 7 day 1. Concerning this clone: Its antigen is not identified.

Only in-frame clones appear in the TCRdb table, and some are missing; sequencing was by immunoSEQ multiplex PCR. The data contain 35,000 to 45,000 clones, 70% to 85% of them singletons. This clonotype was sampled from an adult with an advanced solid tumor such as melanoma, head and neck, liver or kidney cancer. This sequence joins TRBV5-1 and TRBJ2-3, with D maybe TRBD1 (6 bases). The sample in question was CD4+ or CD8+ T cells sorted from blood, obtained in a trial of the OX40 agonist ivuxolimab. In DNA, the CDR3 is TGCGCCAGCAGCTTGGTAGGCAGGGGCCCAGATACGCAGTATTTT. Translated: CASSLVGRGPDTQYF. The whole variable domain, remainder taken from reference TRBV5-1 and TRBJ2-3, is KAGVTQTPRYLIKTRGQQVTLSCSPISGHRSVSWYQQTPGQGLQFLFEYFSETQRNKGNFPGRFSGRQFSNSRSEMNVSTLELGDSALYLCASSLVGRGPDTQYFGPGTRLTVL.